A single sample is the source of the 10 T cell receptor beta chains below, sequenced in a study of blood T cell repertoires in COVID-19. The repertoire was sequenced with immunoSEQ multiplex PCR; TCRdb's copy has only in-frame clones and lacks some. In the table there are around 60,000 clones, about four fifths of which are singletons. Source material: peripheral blood. Every receptor here comes from a woman older than 75 with acute or convalescent COVID-19.

The chain uses TRBV18 and TRBJ2-1; no reliable D call. CDR1 is KGHSH and CDR2 is LQKENI in the germline V gene. The CDR3 has 16 residues. Trimming took off 0 bases at V and 7 bases at J, with 16 bases between the two ends. The CDR3 bases are TGTGCCAGCTCACCACCAGTCTCCCTCAACTCTAATGAGCAGTTCTTC. This sequence encodes CASSPPVSLNSNEQFF.

This clone is a singleton in its sample. The chain is built from TRBV6-2 or TRBV6-3 and TRBJ2-3; perhaps TRBD2 as D (6 bases). Germline loops: CDR1 MNHEY, CDR2 SVGEGT. The V end lost 5 bases, the J end lost 1 base, and 13 bases lay between the germline ends. The CDR3 length is 15 residues. As DNA, the CDR3 is TGTGCCAGCAGTCTTGATAGCGGAGGCACAGATACGCAGTATTTT. Translated, it gives CASSLDSGGTDTQYF.

This chain connects TRBV4-3 to TRBJ2-5; tentative D call: TRBD1 (6 bases). Per germline, CDR1 LGHNA and CDR2 YSLEER. The V end was cut by 1 base, the J end by 2 bases, with 11 bases between. This CDR3 has 15 amino acids. CDR3 protein: CASSQVQGRQETQYF. The CDR3 DNA sequence: TGCGCCAGCAGCCAAGTTCAGGGGCGTCAAGAGACCCAGTACTTC.

This clone was counted a few times. The chain recombines TRBV4-1 with TRBJ2-1; TRBD1 agrees at 7 bases. V shed 1 base and J 1 base; nucleotides not matched to a gene: 4. Germline CDR1 is MGHRA and CDR2 is YSYEKL. The CDR3 sequence is 16 residues long. The CDR3 nucleotides read TGCGCCAGCAGCCAAGGAGACAGGGCTTCCTACAATGAGCAGTTCTTC. Encoded protein: CASSQGDRASYNEQFF.

The chain uses TRBV27 and TRBJ2-7; a possible D gene is TRBD2 (6 bases). The CDR3 extends over 12 amino acids. Germline lookup yields CDR1 MNHEY and CDR2 SMNVEV (reference sequence). V lost 6 bases and J lost 0, with 6 bases in between. The CDR3: CASRGGSYEQYF. The CDR3 nucleotides read TGTGCCAGCAGGGGGGGCTCCTACGAGCAGTACTTC.

The rearrangement links TRBV28 to TRBJ1-2; D remains unclear. The CDR3 totals 12 residues. Between the trimmed V and J ends, which lost 6 bases and 5 bases, there was a span of 10 bases. Germline CDR1 is MDHEN and CDR2 is SYDVKM. This chain's CDR3 is CASSTTQYGYTF. CDR3 sequence (DNA): TGTGCCAGCAGCACTACCCAGTATGGCTACACCTTC.

This clone occurred once. The chain recombines TRBV6-1 with TRBJ2-7, with TRBD1 matching 8 bases. The CDR3 extends over 15 amino acids. Germline V gene data show CDR1 as MNHNS and CDR2 as SASEGT. After removal of 4 bases from V and 5 bases from J, the junction contained 10 bases not matched to a gene. CDR3 sequence: CASSAAAGGNHEQYF. As DNA, the CDR3 is TGTGCCAGCAGTGCAGCGGCAGGGGGCAACCACGAGCAGTACTTC.

V usage is TRBV25-1 and J usage is TRBJ2-1; TRBD2 matches at 14 bases. The CDR3 consists of 18 residues. Germline lookup yields CDR1 MGHDK and CDR2 SYGVNS. Trimming took 4 bases from V and 9 from J; bases not matched to a gene: 14. The DNA for the CDR3 is TGTGCCAGCAGTGGGGGACTAGCGGGAGTAGCCCGCACCGCTGAGCAGTTCTTC. It translates to CASSGGLAGVARTAEQFF.

V and J are TRBV7-2 and TRBJ1-6; tentatively, D is TRBD1 (5 bases). V dropped 4 bases and J dropped 6 bases, with 13 bases sitting between them. Germline loops: CDR1 SGHTA, CDR2 FQGNSA. CDR3 size: 15 residues. For the CDR3, the DNA is TGTGCCAGCAGCTCCGCGGGGGTAGGTAATTCACCCCTCCACTTT. This sequence encodes CASSSAGVGNSPLHF.

The CDR3 region is CAWKGRARLNTGELFF. CDR3 in DNA: TGTGCCTGGAAAGGGCGGGCCCGACTGAACACCGGGGAGCTGTTTTTT. V gene TRBV30 combines with J gene TRBJ2-2; D might be TRBD2 (5 bases). The CDR3 length is 16 residues. Germline values: CDR1 GTSNPN, CDR2 SVGIG (reference sequence). Trimming removed 4 bases at V and 1 base at J, with 16 bases between.